The 2 T cell receptor beta chains reported below all come from one sample, sequenced in a study of human T cells and chemical hapten exposure. TCRdb reanalysed the RACE reads using MiXCR and keeps one entry per CDR3 protein. The data hold 65,000 to 90,000 distinct CDR3 sequences, with 5% to 8.5% observed a single time. Time point in this sample: patch test 2, 6 weeks after DPC sensitization. Treatment described: therapeutic diphenylcyclopropenone sensitization with weekly scalp DPC. Here the sequenced sample was whole blood, taken in connection with sensitization to the hapten diphenylcyclopropenone (DPC). The origin of the receptors is a woman in her thirties with alopecia areata. Some clones in this sample may be carry-over from other donors' samples.

This clonotype was recorded at least ten times. The CDR3 is CASSRTGVNTEAFF. DNA for the CDR3: TGTGCCAGCAGCAGAACAGGGGTGAACACTGAAGCTTTCTTT. This chain connects TRBV11-3 to TRBJ1-1, with 7 bases aligning to TRBD1. CDR3 length: 14 residues. Germline V CDR1 and CDR2: SGHNT, YENEEA. V trimming: 5 bases; J trimming: 0 bases; junction bases outside the gene matches: 3.

As concerns this clonotype: This sequence may be a read error, since a much larger clone differs from it by one base. The rearrangement joins TRBV11-3 to TRBJ2-2; D is tentatively TRBD1 or TRBD2 (5 bases each). The CDR3 runs to 14 residues. Germline loops: CDR1 SGHNT, CDR2 YENEEA. The CDR3 here is CVSSGTGNTGELFF. CDR3 in DNA: TGTGTCAGCAGCGGAACAGGGAACACCGGGGAGCTGTTTTTT.